Each of the 24 T cell receptor beta chains below was sequenced from the same sample in a study of OX40 agonist ivuxolimab in advanced cancers. Here immunoSEQ multiplex PCR was the method, and the copy in TCRdb shows in-frame clones only, minus some. The profile shows tens of thousands of clones, 77% of them singletons. The input for sequencing was CD4+ or CD8+ T cells sorted from blood, taken in a trial of the OX40 agonist ivuxolimab. The origin of the receptors is an adult with an advanced solid tumor such as melanoma, head and neck, liver or kidney cancer.

This chain joins TRBV5-4 and TRBJ1-1; unclear D gene. The CDR3 totals 12 residues. CDR1 and CDR2 (germline): SGHNT, YYREEE (reference sequence). V lost 2 bases, J lost 3 bases, and 5 bases lay in between. CDR3 in amino acids: CASSFADTEAFF. Written as DNA, the CDR3 is TGTGCCAGCAGCTTCGCGGACACTGAAGCTTTCTTT.

The sample holds one count of this clone. The rearrangement uses TRBV28 and TRBJ2-2; TRBD2 might be the D (5 bases). CDR1 MDHEN and CDR2 SYDVKM come from the germline V gene. The CDR3 is made up of 14 amino acids. V was pared by 5 bases and J by 6 bases, with 13 bases between. CDR3 amino acids: CASSLASPAGELFF. In DNA, the CDR3 is TGTGCCAGCAGTCTAGCATCCCCTGCCGGGGAGCTGTTTTTT.

This chain connects TRBV6-5 to TRBJ1-1; D perhaps matches TRBD1 (5 bases). Germline-derived CDR1 and CDR2 are MNHEY and SVGAGI. V lost 3 bases and J lost 10, with 9 bases in between. The CDR3 spans 11 residues. CDR3 nucleotide sequence: TGTGCCAGCAGTTATGGTGGGACAGCTTTCTTT. Amino acid sequence: CASSYGGTAFF.

This chain joins TRBV20-1 and TRBJ1-2; D remains ambiguous. V was shortened by 5 bases and J by 8 bases, with 9 bases between the two germline ends. The germline CDR1 and CDR2 sequences are DFQATT and SNEGSKA (reference sequence). The CDR3 loop spans 10 amino acids. Here the CDR3 reads CSAGVGGYTF. In DNA, the CDR3 is TGCAGTGCTGGGGTTGGGGGCTACACCTTC.

V usage is TRBV29-1 and J usage is TRBJ2-5, with 8 nucleotides matching TRBD2. The V segment lost 4 bases and the J segment 4 bases; nucleotides outside the gene matches: 5. Per the germline V gene, CDR1 is SQVTM and CDR2 is ANQGSEA. CDR3 size: 13 residues. The CDR3 DNA is TGCAGCGTTGTAACGGGGGGGCCAGAGACCCAGTACTTC. Protein: CSVVTGGPETQYF.

The chain carries TRBV7-9 and TRBJ1-5, with a weak D call TRBD1 (5 bases). Trimming cost V 1 base and J 4 bases, with 8 bases left between them. This CDR3 has 14 amino acids. Germline V lookup: CDR1 SEHNR, CDR2 FQNEAQ (reference sequence). The CDR3 loop is CASSLEGSNQPQHF. The CDR3 region has the DNA TGTGCCAGCAGCTTAGAGGGGTCAAATCAGCCCCAGCATTTT.

This chain links TRBV30 with TRBJ1-6, with a tentative D call TRBD1 (5 bases). Trimming cost V 0 bases and J 12 bases, with 12 bases left between them. Germline CDR1 GTSNPN, CDR2 SVGIG (reference sequence). This CDR3 spans 13 amino acids. CDR3 bases: TGTGCCTGGAGTGTACCGGGGGTTCAACCCCTCCACTTT. Translated, it gives CAWSVPGVQPLHF. Together with reference TRBV30 and TRBJ1-6, the CDR3 gives the full variable domain: SQTIHQWPATLVQPVGSPLSLECTVEGTSNPNLYWYRQAAGRGLQLLFYSVGIGQISSEVPQNLSASRPQDRQFILSSKKLLLSDSGFYLCAWSVPGVQPLHFGNGTRLTVT.

J is TRBJ2-7 and V is TRBV11-1; 8 bases are a match to TRBD1. The CDR3 is 15 amino acids. Germline V CDR1 and CDR2: SGHAT, FQDESV (reference sequence). Unmatched junction bases numbered 7, after V lost 5 bases and J lost 1 base. CDR3 nucleotides: TGTGCCAGCAGCCCAGTCGGGACAGGATCCTACGAGCAGTACTTC. Amino acid sequence: CASSPVGTGSYEQYF.

The rearrangement links TRBV7-9 to TRBJ1-5; D unresolved. V lost 1 base and J lost 7, with 8 bases in between. The CDR3 has 13 amino acids. From germline, CDR1 is SEHNR and CDR2 FQNEAQ (reference sequence). CDR3 sequence reads: CASSLDEEQPQHF. As DNA, the CDR3 is TGTGCCAGCAGCTTAGATGAGGAACAGCCCCAGCATTTT.

The rearrangement uses TRBV7-2 and TRBJ1-4; the D gene is possibly TRBD1 (5 bases). The CDR3 sequence is 16 residues long. V was cut by 1 base and J by 7 bases, with 16 bases left in between. CDR1 and CDR2 from the germline V gene are SGHTA and FQGNSA. The CDR3 loop reads CASSLGGTGLGEKLFF. The DNA for the CDR3 is TGTGCCAGCAGCTTAGGGGGGACGGGGCTTGGTGAAAAACTGTTTTTT.

V and J are TRBV7-6 and TRBJ2-7; D not certain. Germline CDR1 SGHVS, CDR2 FNYEAQ. CDR3 length: 15 amino acids. Trimming removed 3 bases at V and 0 bases at J, with 12 bases between. The CDR3 DNA sequence: TGTGCCAGCAGCTTGTTAGGTAGGAGCTCCTACGAGCAGTACTTC. Translation: CASSLLGRSSYEQYF.

The chain carries TRBV6-6 and TRBJ2-7; TRBD1 aligns across 8 bases. The CDR3 length is 13 residues. CDR1 and CDR2 from the germline V gene are MNHNY and SVGAGI (reference sequence). The ends lost 5 bases at V and 3 bases at J; junction bases unmatched: 3. As DNA, the CDR3 is TGTGCCAGCAGTACGGACAGGGACTACGAGCAGTACTTC. As protein: CASSTDRDYEQYF.

In nucleotides, the CDR3 is TGTGCCAGCAGGGGGTCTGGGGCCAACGTCCTGACTTTC. Translated: CASRGSGANVLTF. This chain connects TRBV6-4 to TRBJ2-6; no clear D gene. Per the germline V gene, CDR1 is MRHNA and CDR2 is SNTAGT. The CDR3 loop spans 13 amino acids. V lost 6 bases and J lost 1, with 4 bases in between.

A few counts support this clone. The V gene is TRBV10-3, the J gene TRBJ1-2; tentatively, D is TRBD1 (6 bases). This CDR3 spans 14 amino acids. Trimming removed 6 bases at V and 4 bases at J, with 15 bases between. Germline assignment: CDR1 ENHRY and CDR2 SYGVKD. CDR3 protein: CAIRQGMPLYGYTF. The CDR3 nucleotides are TGTGCCATCAGACAGGGAATGCCTCTCTATGGCTACACCTTC.

The chain has TRBV7-2 and TRBJ2-3; D not certain. Per germline, CDR1 SGHTA and CDR2 FQGNSA. The V end lost 0 bases, the J end lost 0 bases, and 1 base lay between the germline ends. The CDR3 contains 13 residues. The CDR3 spells CASSLASTDTQYF. The CDR3 DNA reads TGTGCCAGCAGCTTAGCTAGCACAGATACGCAGTATTTT.

The V and J genes are TRBV14 and TRBJ2-3, with D perhaps being TRBD1 or TRBD2 (5 bases each). The germline V and J ends were trimmed by 0 bases and 5 bases, with 12 bases remaining between them. CDR1 SGHDN and CDR2 FVKESK come from the germline V gene. This CDR3 is 15 amino acids long. CDR3: CASSQDSGSRDTQYF. CDR3 in DNA: TGTGCCAGCAGCCAAGATTCAGGGAGTCGAGATACGCAGTATTTT.

This chain uses TRBV7-8 with TRBJ1-1; tentative D call: TRBD1 (5 bases). The CDR3 is 14 residues long. V lost 1 base and J 1 base, leaving 7 bases between the germline ends. The germline V gene has CDR1 SGHVS and CDR2 FQNEAQ. Here the CDR3 DNA reads TGTGCCAGCAGCTTAGGGGGGTGGAACACTGAAGCTTTCTTT. Translating gives CASSLGGWNTEAFF.

There are a few counts of this clone. Here the CDR3 DNA reads TGTGCCAGTAGTACCCTTTTAAGCGGAGGGAGGGATACGCAGTATTTT. Its translation: CASSTLLSGGRDTQYF. The chain carries TRBV19 and TRBJ2-3, with D tentatively TRBD2 (6 bases). Germline CDR1 LNHDA, CDR2 SQIVND (reference sequence). The CDR3 has 16 amino acids. V was pared by 4 bases and J by 6 bases, with 20 bases between.

The rearrangement joins TRBV5-4 to TRBJ2-4, with D perhaps TRBD1 or TRBD2 (5 bases each). Trimming cost V 5 bases and J 2 bases, with 14 bases left between them. In germline, CDR1 is SGHNT, CDR2 YYREEE (reference sequence). The CDR3 has 15 amino acids. The CDR3 loop reads CASSPSGTPKNIQYF. Here the CDR3 DNA reads TGTGCCAGCAGTCCTTCCGGGACCCCCAAAAACATTCAGTACTTC.

This clone was picked up one time. This sample also contains other DNA sequences that code for the same CDR3. This chain joins TRBV7-6 and TRBJ2-7; D not certain. V lost 5 bases, J lost 3 bases, and 8 bases lay in between. Germline V gives CDR1 SGHVS, CDR2 FNYEAQ. The CDR3 runs 12 residues. DNA of the CDR3: TGTGCCAGCAGCGACGACATCTACGAGCAGTACTTC. Translating gives CASSDDIYEQYF.

The chain employs TRBV7-9 and TRBJ2-3, with 9 bases that match TRBD2. There are 17 residues in the CDR3. Germline CDR1 is SEHNR and CDR2 is FQNEAQ (reference sequence). V was clipped by 1 base and J by 5 bases; unmatched bases: 10. The CDR3: CASSLVVSGRWGDTQYF. As DNA, the CDR3 is TGTGCCAGCAGCTTAGTTGTCAGCGGGAGGTGGGGAGATACGCAGTATTTT.

CDR3 amino acids: CASSSGGGRFYEQYF. The CDR3 DNA sequence: TGTGCCAGCAGCTCTGGCGGCGGCAGATTCTACGAGCAGTACTTC. The gene calls are TRBV7-3 and TRBJ2-7; D call uncertain. The CDR3 loop spans 15 amino acids. Germline CDR1 SGHTA, CDR2 FQGTGA. V was trimmed by 4 bases and J by 3 bases, leaving 16 bases between them.

The rearrangement joins TRBV6-1 to TRBJ1-5, with D unresolved. Trimming removed 7 bases from V and 0 bases from J, with 4 bases in between. Germline CDR1 and CDR2: MNHNS and SASEGT. The CDR3 has 12 residues. The CDR3 spells CASKFSNQPQHF. The CDR3, as DNA: TGTGCCAGCAAATTTAGCAATCAGCCCCAGCATTTT.

This clone was seen a single time. The chain couples TRBV4-2 to TRBJ2-3; TRBD1 or TRBD2 may be the D gene (5 bases each). With 0 bases removed from V and 6 bases from J, the gap between germline ends came to 13 bases. Germline V gene lookup returns CDR1 LGHNA and CDR2 YNFKEQ. The CDR3 covers 15 residues. For the CDR3, the DNA is TGTGCCAGCAGCCAAGAGGAGAGGGGTTGGGATACGCAGTATTTT. Protein: CASSQEERGWDTQYF.